This T cell receptor (beta chain) was captured in a study of cytomegalovirus exposure and HLA in healthy donors. About the research overall: Around 81% of 300 to 450 genotyped donors fell in the Caucasian-associated ancestry cluster. Study-wide results and limits: The classifier reportedly diagnosed cytomegalovirus status with high sensitivity and specificity.

The V end was cut by 5 bases, the J end by 3 bases, with 10 bases between. The CDR3 is 13 residues long. The V gene's germline CDR1 is SGHNT and CDR2 YENEEA. Remarks on this clone: Its specificity is unknown.

As for the donors, each was a healthy bone marrow donor. This PCR relied on a set of 60 Vbeta primers and 13 Jbeta primers. In the original workflow: About 10 million shared chains were among the roughly 78 million unique TCR beta chains that a later analysis counted. Clones were read by immunoSEQ multiplex PCR, and TCRdb kept only the in-frame ones, dropping some. V and J calls and clone size are as listed in that table; D and trimming were resolved from the DNA. The sample has some 65,000 clones, 65% to 70% seen once; the top ten hold around 9.9%. The receptor was derived from a young woman in good health and CMV-seronegative. The chain carries TRBV11-3 and TRBJ1-1; the D is unclear. The sequenced material came from PBMCs. CDR3: CASSPEPYTEAFF. CDR3 nucleotide sequence: TGTGCCAGCAGCCCCGAGCCCTACACTGAAGCTTTCTTT.